This T cell receptor (beta chain) was recorded in a study of molecular identifiers for immune sequencing clone quantification. Study observations and caveats: Among about a million naive cells, as was reported, spiked Jurkat TCR RNA from one cell was detectable.

TCRdb re-derived calls from the PCR reads in MiXCR, one entry per CDR3 protein. This table has approximately 550,000 distinct CDR3 sequences, about a fifth appearing once. The authors sorted naive CD8 T cells as CD8+CD4-CCR7+CD45RA+. This clonotype was seen repeatedly, ten times or more. The antigen is unknown. This clonotype originated in a human donor in good health. Some libraries in this study had Jurkat cell RNA spiked in. Sequences were obtained from naive CD8+ T cells from blood, with Jurkat cell RNA spiked in. This sample's subset: FACS-sorted CD8+CD4-CCR7+CD45RA+ naive T cells.

CDR3: CASSPGTPSSYEQYF. CDR3 coding DNA: TGTGCCAGCAGTCCCGGGACACCATCTTCCTACGAGCAGTACTTC. The V call is TRBV6-5, the J call TRBJ2-7, with D possibly TRBD1 on 6 matching bases. V gave up 5 bases and J gave up 1 base, with 15 bases separating them. Germline V gene data show CDR1 as MNHEY and CDR2 as SVGAGI. The CDR3 covers 15 residues.